Listed here are 32 T cell receptor beta chains from one sample, sequenced in a study of blood T cell repertoires in COVID-19. Only in-frame clones appear in the TCRdb table, and some are missing; sequencing was by immunoSEQ multiplex PCR. The data show 150,000 to 200,000 clones, 83% seen once. Sequences were obtained from peripheral blood. All receptors derive from a woman between 65 and 79 years old with COVID-19, enrolled during active disease.

This sequence joins TRBV6-6 and TRBJ1-1; unclear D gene. From germline, CDR1 is MNHNY and CDR2 SVGAGI (reference sequence). V lost 5 bases and J lost 0, with 7 bases in between. The CDR3 extends over 13 amino acids. The CDR3 DNA reads TGTGCCAGCAGTGGTCAGGTGAACACTGAAGCTTTCTTT. Encoded protein: CASSGQVNTEAFF.

The rearrangement links TRBV7-2 to TRBJ2-1; 7 bases are shared with TRBD1. CDR3 size: 14 residues. Germline values: CDR1 SGHTA, CDR2 FQGNSA. Germline trimming cut 5 bases from V and 6 bases from J; bases unmatched to any gene: 7. The chain's CDR3 is CASSPPGTVNEQFF. The CDR3 DNA reads as TGTGCCAGCAGCCCCCCCGGGACAGTCAATGAGCAGTTCTTC. The variable domain in full, with the rest retrieved from reference TRBV7-2 and TRBJ2-1, is GAGVSQSPSNKVTEKGKDVELRCDPISGHTALYWYRQSLGQGLEFLIYFQGNSAPDKSGLPSDRFSAERTGGSVSTLTIQRTQQEDSAVYLCASSPPGTVNEQFFGPGTRLTVL.

The V gene is TRBV5-1, the J gene TRBJ2-1; the match to TRBD2 covers 11 bases. The CDR3 has 15 residues. Losses at the gene ends were 3 bases for V and 8 bases for J; bases not matched to a gene: 7. CDR1 and CDR2 (germline): SGHRS, YFSETQ. CDR3 sequence: CASSSRLAGPHEQFF. For the CDR3, the DNA is TGCGCCAGCAGCTCACGACTAGCGGGGCCCCATGAGCAGTTCTTC.

V is TRBV10-3 and J is TRBJ2-2; D might be TRBD2 (5 bases). The CDR3 contains 15 residues. Deletions cut 8 bases from V and 3 bases from J, with 16 bases between. Germline V CDR1 and CDR2: ENHRY, SYGVKD. This CDR3 reads CAIADSVWDTGELFF. The CDR3 DNA follows: TGTGCCATCGCGGACTCTGTATGGGACACCGGGGAGCTGTTTTTT.

This rearrangement joins TRBV7-2 to TRBJ2-2, with D maybe TRBD1 (6 bases). The CDR3 covers 14 residues. Germline V lookup: CDR1 SGHTA, CDR2 FQGNSA. Trimming cost V 7 bases and J 1 base, with 10 bases left between them. The DNA for the CDR3 is TGTGCCAGCAAAGGGGGACAGAACACCGGGGAGCTGTTTTTT. It translates to CASKGGQNTGELFF. The full variable domain, in which reference TRBV7-2 and TRBJ2-2 provide the parts outside the CDR3, is GAGVSQSPSNKVTEKGKDVELRCDPISGHTALYWYRQSLGQGLEFLIYFQGNSAPDKSGLPSDRFSAERTGGSVSTLTIQRTQQEDSAVYLCASKGGQNTGELFFGEGSRLTVL.

The CDR3 is CATSESGQGNQPQHF. The CDR3 DNA sequence: TGTGCCACCAGTGAATCTGGACAGGGCAATCAGCCCCAGCATTTT. The V and J genes are TRBV24-1 and TRBJ1-5; 7 bases map to TRBD1. The CDR3 contains 15 residues. Germline values: CDR1 KGHDR, CDR2 SFDVKD. Losses at the gene ends were 4 bases for V and 2 bases for J; bases not matched to a gene: 4.

The chain is built from TRBV11-2 and TRBJ2-7; 9 nucleotides line up with TRBD2. The V segment lost 6 bases and the J segment 7 bases; nucleotides outside the gene matches: 10. Germline CDR1 SGHAT, CDR2 FQNNGV. The CDR3 extends over 14 amino acids. The DNA of the CDR3 is TGTGCCAGCAGTTTCGGGACTAGCTCTGGTGAGCAGTACTTC. Its translation: CASSFGTSSGEQYF. The entire variable domain, with the rest obtained from reference TRBV11-2 and TRBJ2-7, is as follows: EAGVAQSPRYKIIEKRQSVAFWCNPISGHATLYWYQQILGQGPKLLIQFQNNGVVDDSQLPKDRFSAERLKGVDSTLKIQPAKLEDSAVYLCASSFGTSSGEQYFGPGTRLTVT.

This chain links TRBV7-2 with TRBJ2-1, with D possibly matching TRBD1 (6 bases). Germline lookup yields CDR1 SGHTA and CDR2 FQGNSA. Trimming stripped 3 bases from V and 9 bases from J, with 21 bases between. This CDR3 has 16 amino acids. The CDR3 DNA follows: TGTGCCAGCAGCTTCACAGGGTTCTCCTCGGGTAGTGAGCAGTTCTTC. Translated: CASSFTGFSSGSEQFF. The complete variable domain, with remaining parts taken from reference TRBV7-2 and TRBJ2-1, reads GAGVSQSPSNKVTEKGKDVELRCDPISGHTALYWYRQSLGQGLEFLIYFQGNSAPDKSGLPSDRFSAERTGGSVSTLTIQRTQQEDSAVYLCASSFTGFSSGSEQFFGPGTRLTVL.

This chain uses TRBV2 with TRBJ1-1; 8 bases line up with TRBD1. CDR1 and CDR2 (germline): SNHLY, FYNNEI. The CDR3 covers 13 residues. Trimming removed 5 bases from V and 4 bases from J; junction bases left unmatched: 3. The CDR3 here is CASSRQGSTEAFF. The CDR3 DNA is TGTGCCAGCAGTCGACAGGGGTCCACTGAAGCTTTCTTT. The variable domain in full, completed from reference TRBV2 and TRBJ1-1, reads EPEVTQTPSHQVTQMGQEVILRCVPISNHLYFYWYRQILGQKVEFLVSFYNNEISEKSEIFDDQFSVERPDGSNFTLKIRSTKLEDSAMYFCASSRQGSTEAFFGQGTRLTVV.

The gene calls are TRBV7-2 and TRBJ2-2; 9 nucleotides align to TRBD2. J was trimmed by 1 base and V by 4 bases; bases with no gene match: 10. The CDR3 extends over 18 amino acids. CDR1 SGHTA and CDR2 FQGNSA come from the germline V gene. The chain's CDR3 is CASSSTISGSGNTGELFF. CDR3 DNA sequence: TGTGCCAGCAGCTCGACCATTAGCGGGAGTGGGAACACCGGGGAGCTGTTTTTT.

Note on this clone: Other DNA sequences in this specimen translate into the identical CDR3. V usage is TRBV12-3 or TRBV12-4 and J usage is TRBJ1-1, with D possibly being TRBD1 (5 bases). Trimming removed 1 base at V and 5 bases at J, with 8 bases between. The CDR3 extends over 13 amino acids. The CDR3, as DNA: TGTGCCAGCAGTTTAGGGGGGGGGACTGAAGCTTTCTTT. Translation: CASSLGGGTEAFF.

This clone was recorded a few times. The genes are TRBV6-5 and TRBJ2-1; tentatively, D is TRBD1 (5 bases). CDR3 size: 15 residues. The germline V gene encodes CDR1 MNHEY and CDR2 SVGAGI. Trimming cost V 4 bases and J 4 bases, with 14 bases left between them. As DNA, the CDR3 is TGTGCCAGCAGTTTGTTCCAGGGAAGGTACAATGAGCAGTTCTTC. It yields the protein CASSLFQGRYNEQFF.

V usage is TRBV5-1 and J usage is TRBJ1-1; TRBD1 aligns across 9 bases. The CDR3 is 17 amino acids. CDR1 and CDR2 from the germline V gene are SGHRS and YFSETQ. V lost 4 bases to trimming and J lost 0 bases; unmatched junction nucleotides: 10. The CDR3 coding sequence is TGCGCCAGCAGCCCCTATGGACAGGGGAGTTTGAACACTGAAGCTTTCTTT. Translation gives CASSPYGQGSLNTEAFF.

The V call is TRBV7-2, the J call TRBJ1-4; tentatively, D is TRBD1 (5 bases). The CDR3 has 17 residues. Germline CDR1 SGHTA, CDR2 FQGNSA. V was cut by 1 base and J by 0 bases, with 12 bases left in between. The CDR3 loop reads CASSLGLDRSTNEKLFF. The DNA of the CDR3 is TGTGCCAGCAGCTTAGGCCTCGACAGATCAACTAATGAAAAACTGTTTTTT.

This clone was seen at least ten times. V is TRBV28 and J is TRBJ2-3; D perhaps matches TRBD2 (5 bases). This CDR3 has 15 residues. Trimming shortened V by 6 bases and J by 2 bases, and 15 bases separated the two germline ends. From germline, CDR1 is MDHEN and CDR2 SYDVKM. The CDR3 coding sequence is TGTGCCAGCAGCTCCCTAGGAGGATACACAGATACGCAGTATTTT. Its translation is CASSSLGGYTDTQYF.

Here the CDR3 reads CASSLVLSSLYGYTF. CDR3 nucleotide sequence: TGTGCCAGCAGCTTAGTGCTCTCGAGTCTCTATGGCTACACCTTC. The genes are TRBV7-2 and TRBJ1-2; D uncertain. The V end was cut by 1 base, the J end by 4 bases, with 13 bases between. The CDR3 is made up of 15 amino acids. CDR1 is SGHTA, CDR2 FQGNSA, per germline.

The V gene is TRBV29-1, the J gene TRBJ1-4; D gene unclear. Germline CDR1 SQVTM, CDR2 ANQGSEA. V shed 7 bases and J shed 0 bases, with 9 bases lying between them. There are 13 residues in the CDR3. The CDR3 sequence is CSALSATNEKLFF. The CDR3, as DNA: TGCAGCGCCCTGTCGGCAACTAATGAAAAACTGTTTTTT.

This clone was found many times. The rearrangement joins TRBV28 to TRBJ2-7; 8 bases map to TRBD2. Germline V lookup: CDR1 MDHEN, CDR2 SYDVKM. This CDR3 is built from 13 residues. J was trimmed by 3 bases and V by 7 bases; bases with no gene match: 5. Here the CDR3 reads CASTPGGGYEQYF. The CDR3 region has the DNA TGTGCCAGCACCCCCGGGGGGGGCTACGAGCAGTACTTC.

The CDR3 spells CASSDPRGEGVDTQYF. CDR3 DNA sequence: TGTGCCAGCAGCGACCCGCGGGGGGAAGGGGTGGATACGCAGTATTTT. The V and J genes are TRBV5-4 and TRBJ2-3; TRBD2 matches at 8 bases. This CDR3 spans 16 amino acids. Per the germline V gene, CDR1 is SGHNT and CDR2 is YYREEE (reference sequence). The trim removed 4 bases at V and 6 bases at J, leaving 13 bases unmatched.

This chain uses TRBV28 with TRBJ1-2; TRBD1 is a possible D gene (6 bases). The CDR3 is 15 amino acids. The germline gives CDR1 MDHEN, CDR2 SYDVKM. The ends were cut back, 5 bases at V and 3 bases at J, with 16 bases in the middle. The CDR3 nucleotides read TGTGCCAGCAGTGGCAACAGGGCTGGCGACTATGGCTACACCTTC. This codes for CASSGNRAGDYGYTF.

This chain joins TRBV24-1 and TRBJ1-5; D is unresolved. V was cut by 3 bases and J by 8 bases, with 7 bases left in between. The germline V gene has CDR1 KGHDR and CDR2 SFDVKD. The length of the CDR3 is 12 residues. The CDR3 DNA reads TGTGCCACCAGTGATCCCAGCGAGCCCCAGCATTTT. Its translation: CATSDPSEPQHF.

The rearrangement joins TRBV6-5 to TRBJ2-7; 8 bases fit TRBD2. Trimming took 7 bases from V and 7 from J; bases not matched to a gene: 12. Germline V gene lookup returns CDR1 MNHEY and CDR2 SVGAGI. CDR3 size: 14 residues. CDR3 DNA: TGTGCCAGCATGGTCCAGCGGGAGACGGGGGAGCAGTACTTC. Translated: CASMVQRETGEQYF.

The genes are TRBV5-1 and TRBJ1-2; 7 nucleotides match TRBD1. Germline V gene sequence: CDR1 SGHRS, CDR2 YFSETQ. Trimming took 0 bases from V and 2 from J; bases not matched to a gene: 4. The CDR3 runs to 15 residues. For the CDR3, the DNA is TGCGCCAGCAGCTTGGGACAGGGCGCCAACTATGGCTACACCTTC. The encoded protein is CASSLGQGANYGYTF.

This chain links TRBV7-2 with TRBJ2-7, with D perhaps TRBD1 (6 bases). This CDR3 has 15 residues. Germline V gene sequence: CDR1 SGHTA, CDR2 FQGNSA. V gave up 1 base and J gave up 4 bases, with 14 bases separating them. This CDR3 is CASSLEQGRWYEQYF. The CDR3 nucleotides are TGTGCCAGCAGCTTAGAGCAGGGGCGATGGTACGAGCAGTACTTC.

Here the CDR3 DNA reads TGTGCCAGCAGCTACTCCGGGACAGGGAGCTACGAGCAGTACTTC. Encoded protein: CASSYSGTGSYEQYF. V is TRBV7-2 and J is TRBJ2-7, with 9 positions matching TRBD1. Germline CDR1 is SGHTA and CDR2 is FQGNSA. Trimming at V came to 4 bases and at J to 3 bases, leaving 7 bases not matched to a gene. CDR3 size: 15 residues.

The chain carries TRBV28 and TRBJ2-1; possible D gene TRBD1, 5 bases. The CDR3 length is 13 residues. The V and J ends lost 7 bases and 4 bases respectively, with 11 bases between them. Germline CDR1 is MDHEN and CDR2 is SYDVKM. The CDR3 protein is CASNSGQYNEQFF. CDR3 bases: TGTGCCAGCAATTCAGGGCAGTACAATGAGCAGTTCTTC.

This clone came up a few times. CDR3 sequence (DNA): TGTGCCAGCAGCCAAGTCGACAGGGCGGTCAATCAGCCCCAGCATTTT. This gives the protein CASSQVDRAVNQPQHF. The chain couples TRBV4-2 to TRBJ1-5, with TRBD1 matching 7 bases. CDR3 length equals 16 residues. With 1 base clipped from V and 3 bases from J, the junction kept 6 bases outside the gene matches. The V gene's germline CDR1 is LGHNA and CDR2 YNFKEQ.

The gene calls are TRBV5-1 and TRBJ2-4; possible D gene TRBD2, 6 bases. In germline, CDR1 is SGHRS, CDR2 YFSETQ. The V end lost 4 bases, the J end lost 0 bases, and 23 bases lay between the germline ends. The CDR3 length is 19 residues. The CDR3 region has the DNA TGCGCCAGCAGCGGCGACGGGACTGCCACCCAAATAGCCAAAAACATTCAGTACTTC. This gives the protein CASSGDGTATQIAKNIQYF.

The sample holds one count of this clone. V gene TRBV19 combines with J gene TRBJ1-2; unclear D gene. The germline V gene encodes CDR1 LNHDA and CDR2 SQIVND (reference sequence). CDR3 length: 14 amino acids. V was shortened by 6 bases and J by 9 bases, with 20 bases between the two germline ends. The CDR3 loop is CASRGGNSQRSYTF. The CDR3 DNA reads TGTGCCAGTAGGGGCGGGAACTCCCAACGTAGCTACACCTTC. The full variable domain, rest sourced from reference TRBV19 and TRBJ1-2, is DGGITQSPKYLFRKEGQNVTLSCEQNLNHDAMYWYRQDPGQGLRLIYYSQIVNDFQKGDIAEGYSVSREKKESFPLTVTSAQKNPTAFYLCASRGGNSQRSYTFGSGTRLTVV.

This clone was seen a handful of times. The chain recombines TRBV7-2 with TRBJ2-3; tentatively, D is TRBD1 (5 bases). Germline-derived CDR1 and CDR2 are SGHTA and FQGNSA. This CDR3 has 15 residues. The V end lost 5 bases, the J end lost 3 bases, and 15 bases lay between the germline ends. CDR3 DNA: TGTGCCAGCAGCCCTATCGTTAGGGGAACAGATACGCAGTATTTT. It codes for CASSPIVRGTDTQYF.

The V call is TRBV24-1, the J call TRBJ2-1; 9 bases line up with TRBD1. The CDR3 runs 16 residues. Germline assignment: CDR1 KGHDR and CDR2 SFDVKD. Unmatched junction bases numbered 3, after V lost 4 bases and J lost 0 bases. Here the CDR3 DNA reads TGTGCCACCAGTGACGACAGGGGGAGCTCCTACAATGAGCAGTTCTTC. The encoded protein is CATSDDRGSSYNEQFF.

A few counts support this clone. The chain joins TRBV7-3 to TRBJ1-1, with a tentative D call TRBD1 (6 bases). The germline V gene encodes CDR1 SGHTA and CDR2 FQGTGA. Trimming took off 1 base at V and 4 bases at J, with 10 bases between the two ends. CDR3 size: 14 residues. The CDR3 coding sequence is TGTGCCAGCAGCTTAAACAGGGTGTCCACTGAAGCTTTCTTT. It specifies CASSLNRVSTEAFF.